A single T cell receptor beta chain is shown here with its context. Its specificity is not known. This record belongs to a study of CD8 T cells in ankylosing spondylitis. Study-level findings and limits: Seven or eight highly homologous variants formed a TCR beta motif that appeared characteristic of ankylosing spondylitis blood.

J was trimmed by 0 bases and V by 4 bases; bases with no gene match: 6. The CDR3 sequence is 16 residues long. The V gene's germline CDR1 is LGHDT and CDR2 YNNKEL (reference sequence). Using its own MiXCR run on the 5' RACE reads, TCRdb lists one record per CDR3 protein. The table has about 440,000 distinct CDR3 sequences, 17% seen once. The receptor was isolated from a male donor with ankylosing spondylitis. V is TRBV3-1 and J is TRBJ2-1; 7 bases match TRBD2. The specimen sequenced was blood, either unsorted or a sorted T cell fraction (not recorded which). The CDR3 loop reads CASSRGLTSSYNEQFF. DNA of the CDR3: TGTGCCAGCAGCCGGGGACTAACCAGCTCCTACAATGAGCAGTTCTTC.